Below, 11 T cell receptor beta chains from the same sample are listed, as sequenced in a study of shared clonotypes between healthy human individuals. Using immunoSEQ multiplex PCR, the repertoire was profiled, and TCRdb retains in-frame clones only, with some absent. The sample has 2 million to 2.5 million clones, 80% to 95% seen once. The sample was naive CD4+ T cells from PBMCs. The subset denotes: CD45RA+ positively selected. These receptors all stem from a man between 18 and 35 years old in good health. Some clones in this sample may be carry-over from other donors' samples.

This chain connects TRBV28 to TRBJ1-3; 9 bases line up with TRBD1. Germline V gene sequence: CDR1 MDHEN, CDR2 SYDVKM. The CDR3 has 17 residues. Germline trimming cut 5 bases from V and 0 bases from J; bases unmatched to any gene: 8. The CDR3 protein is CASSLRTGDFSGNTIYF. DNA for the CDR3: TGTGCCAGCAGTCTTCGGACAGGGGACTTCTCTGGAAACACCATATATTTT.

This clone showed up just once. The chain is built from TRBV7-3 and TRBJ2-7; D tentatively reads TRBD1 or TRBD2 (5 bases each). Trimming pared 2 bases from V and 5 bases from J, leaving 22 bases between. Germline CDR1 SGHTA, CDR2 FQGTGA. The length of the CDR3 is 17 residues. The CDR3 DNA is TGTGCCAGCAGCTTATTTTCGGGGCCACCGCGGTCCAACGAGCAGTACTTC. Translated: CASSLFSGPPRSNEQYF. Full variable domain (outside the CDR3, taken from reference TRBV7-3 and TRBJ2-7): GAGVSQTPSNKVTEKGKYVELRCDPISGHTALYWYRQSLGQGPEFLIYFQGTGAADDSGLPNDRFFAVRPEGSVSTLKIQRTERGDSAVYLCASSLFSGPPRSNEQYFGPGTRLTVT.

The V gene is TRBV4-3, the J gene TRBJ2-3; 10 bases agree with TRBD2. The CDR3 contains 16 residues. The J segment lost 3 bases and the V segment lost 1 base, leaving 4 bases of the junction unmatched. The V gene's germline CDR1 is LGHNA and CDR2 YSLEER. CDR3 in DNA: TGCGCCAGCAGCCAAGTTTGGACTAGCGGAACAGATACGCAGTATTTT. Amino acid sequence: CASSQVWTSGTDTQYF.

As to this clone: The same CDR3 is also encoded by other DNA sequences in this sample. J is TRBJ1-1 and V is TRBV20-1, with D unresolved. Germline assignment: CDR1 DFQATT and CDR2 SNEGSKA (reference sequence). The length of the CDR3 is 11 residues. V lost 1 base and J lost 2, with 2 bases in between. CDR3 DNA: TGCAGTGCTAGAGTCAACACTGAAGCTTTCTTT. Translation: CSARVNTEAFF.

The chain is built from TRBV4-3 and TRBJ2-7; no clear D gene. V was pared by 1 base and J by 0 bases, with 13 bases between. The CDR3 length is 16 residues. Germline V gene sequence: CDR1 LGHNA, CDR2 YSLEER. In DNA, the CDR3 is TGCGCCAGCAGCCAAGCCGCACAATTGGACTCCTACGAGCAGTACTTC. This encodes CASSQAAQLDSYEQYF.

V gene TRBV9 combines with J gene TRBJ2-1; D is possibly TRBD1 (6 bases). This CDR3 is 15 amino acids long. The germline CDR1 and CDR2 sequences are SGDLS and YYNGEE. V gave up 3 bases and J gave up 10 bases, with 20 bases separating them. CDR3 region: CASSAVGHVGPEQFF. CDR3 DNA sequence: TGTGCCAGCAGCGCCGTGGGACATGTGGGCCCGGAGCAGTTCTTC.

This chain uses TRBV10-3 with TRBJ2-2, with D perhaps matching TRBD2 (6 bases). Trimming pared 7 bases from V and 3 bases from J, leaving 15 bases between. Germline CDR1 is ENHRY and CDR2 is SYGVKD. The CDR3 consists of 15 residues. The CDR3 sequence is CAITDSREDTGELFF. In DNA, the CDR3 is TGTGCCATCACGGACTCTAGGGAGGACACCGGGGAGCTGTTTTTT.

Points on this clone: The sample has other DNA sequences that encode this CDR3 too. This chain links TRBV28 with TRBJ2-2, with 7 bases lining up with TRBD2. From germline, CDR1 is MDHEN and CDR2 SYDVKM. CDR3 length: 13 residues. V gave up 6 bases and J gave up 5 bases; unmatched junction bases: 3. In DNA form, the CDR3 reads TGTGCCAGCAGCACGGGGGGAACCGGGGAGCTGTTTTTT. This translates into CASSTGGTGELFF.

In regard to this clone: Other DNA sequences of this sample code for an identical CDR3. The rearrangement links TRBV2 to TRBJ1-5, with D hard to call. V shed 4 bases and J shed 1 base, with 5 bases lying between them. Per the germline V gene, CDR1 is SNHLY and CDR2 is FYNNEI. This CDR3 has 13 amino acids. This CDR3 reads CASSGQSNQPQHF. In DNA form, the CDR3 reads TGTGCCAGCAGTGGGCAGAGCAATCAGCCCCAGCATTTT.

On this clone itself: This sample also contains other DNA sequences that code for the same CDR3. CDR3 in DNA: TGTGCCAGCAGCTTAGGTCCCAGCTATGGCTACACCTTC. Its protein product is CASSLGPSYGYTF. The chain links TRBV7-2 to TRBJ1-2; the D is unclear. Germline values: CDR1 SGHTA, CDR2 FQGNSA. The CDR3 runs 13 residues. V lost 1 base and J lost 4, with 7 bases in between.

CDR3 sequence (DNA): TGTGCCTGTCAGGGGGCCCACCTTCGAGGGGAGCTGTTTTTT. Translating it yields CACQGAHLRGELFF. This chain links TRBV6-1 with TRBJ2-2, with 8 positions matching TRBD1. This CDR3 is 14 amino acids long. J was trimmed by 8 bases and V by 11 bases; bases with no gene match: 13. The germline gives CDR1 MNHNS, CDR2 SASEGT.